Listed below are T cell receptor beta chains from one sample, sequenced in a study of shared clonotypes between healthy human individuals. Sequencing was performed with immunoSEQ multiplex PCR; in TCRdb, only in-frame clones are kept and a portion is missing. This table has roughly 500,000 clones, around 85% appearing once. The sample comprised PBMCs. Receptors were obtained from a woman in her thirties or forties in good health. Some clones in this sample may be carry-over from other donors' samples. The CDR3 runs from the conserved cysteine through the conserved F or W. The D gene is left open where the match is weak. Only some rows state a clone size, as once, few, many or a class for expanded clones.

D: NA
size: NA
V: TRBV18
J: TRBJ2-3
DNA: TGTGCCAGCTCACCAGGCTACACAGATACGCAGTATTTT
CDR3: CASSPGYTDTQYF

D: NA
size: NA
V: TRBV5-8
J: TRBJ1-4
DNA: TGTGCCAGCAGCTTGGGCCGGGGTACTACCCCTGAAAAACTGTTTTTT
CDR3: CASSLGRGTTPEKLFF

D: NA
size: many
V: TRBV11-2
J: TRBJ2-4
DNA: TGTGCCAGCAGCCCCCATTCCGGGGCCAAAAACATTCAGTACTTC
CDR3: CASSPHSGAKNIQYF

D: NA
size: NA
V: TRBV18
J: TRBJ1-5
DNA: TGTGCCAGCTCACCACCGGGGCAGATCAATCAGCCCCAGCATTTT
CDR3: CASSPPGQINQPQHF

D: NA
size: NA
V: TRBV19
J: TRBJ2-7
DNA: TGTGCCAGTGGCTCCAGGGCCTCCAGCTCCTACGAGCAGTACTTC
CDR3: CASGSRASSSYEQYF

D: TRBD1
size: few
V: TRBV5-1
J: TRBJ2-7
DNA: TGCGCCAGCAGCTCGGACAGGCTCCCCTACGAGCAGTACTTC
CDR3: CASSSDRLPYEQYF

D: TRBD1
size: NA
V: TRBV5-1
J: TRBJ1-1
DNA: TGCGCCAGCAGCTTGGCTTGGACAGGCCTCAACACTGAAGCTTTCTTT
CDR3: CASSLAWTGLNTEAFF

D: TRBD2
size: NA
V: TRBV11-3
J: TRBJ2-1
DNA: TGTGCCAGCAGCCAAATCACCGGGACTAGCGGGACGGGTGAGCAGTTCTTC
CDR3: CASSQITGTSGTGEQFF

D: NA
size: NA
V: TRBV5-1
J: TRBJ2-2
DNA: TGCGCCAGCAGCTTTTTAGGCACCGGGGAGCTGTTTTTT
CDR3: CASSFLGTGELFF

D: NA
size: many
V: TRBV7-3
J: TRBJ2-7
DNA: TGTGCCAGCAGCTTAACCGGGACGGGCTACGAGCAGTACTTC
CDR3: CASSLTGTGYEQYF

D: NA
size: NA
V: TRBV4-3
J: TRBJ2-2
DNA: TGCACCAGCAGCCGACAACTAGAACTCTCCGGGGAGCTGTTTTTT
CDR3: CTSSRQLELSGELFF

D: TRBD2
size: NA
V: TRBV2
J: TRBJ2-5
DNA: TGTGCCAGCACCGGGACTAGCGGGAGGGGGACCCAGTACTTC
CDR3: CASTGTSGRGTQYF

D: TRBD1
size: NA
V: TRBV5-1
J: TRBJ2-2
DNA: TGCGCCAGCAGCATGTACAGGGGCACCCAATCAACACGTACGAACACCGGGGAGCTGTTTTTT
CDR3: CASSMYRGTQSTRTNTGELFF

D: NA
size: NA
V: TRBV7-2
J: TRBJ2-2
DNA: TGTGCCAGCAGCTTACGCCAGGGTTTGGGTACCGGGGAGCTGTTTTTT
CDR3: CASSLRQGLGTGELFF

D: NA
size: once
V: TRBV7-2
J: TRBJ2-1
DNA: TGTGCCAGCAGCTTAGCGTCCGGAAGCTCCTACAATGAGCAGTTCTTC
CDR3: CASSLASGSSYNEQFF

D: TRBD2
size: NA
V: TRBV14
J: TRBJ2-3
DNA: TGTGCCAGCAGCGGACGGGAGGGCCTCACAGATACGCAGTATTTT
CDR3: CASSGREGLTDTQYF

D: NA
size: NA
V: TRBV4-1
J: TRBJ2-1
DNA: TGCGCCAGCAGCCCACGATGGGGCGGAGCCTCCAATGAGCAGTTCTTC
CDR3: CASSPRWGGASNEQFF

D: TRBD1
size: NA
V: TRBV2
J: TRBJ2-1
DNA: TGTGCCAGCAGCACAGGGGGCGGCAATGAGCAGTTCTTC
CDR3: CASSTGGGNEQFF

D: TRBD2
size: NA
V: TRBV29-1
J: TRBJ2-1
DNA: TGCAGCGTTGAAGGGGCTAGCGGCCTCTCCTACAATGAGCAGTTCTTC
CDR3: CSVEGASGLSYNEQFF

D: NA
size: NA
V: TRBV30
J: TRBJ1-1
DNA: TGTGCCTGGAGTGTACGATCCAGGGGTAACACTGAAGCTTTCTTT
CDR3: CAWSVRSRGNTEAFF

D: NA
size: NA
V: TRBV20-1
J: TRBJ2-5
DNA: TGCAGTGCCCAACACCAGGAGACCCAGTACTTC
CDR3: CSAQHQETQYF

D: NA
size: few
V: TRBV7-9
J: TRBJ2-3
DNA: TGTGCCAGCAGCCCGGGGCTAGCGACCCATACGCAGTATTTT
CDR3: CASSPGLATHTQYF

D: TRBD2
size: NA
V: TRBV7-2
J: TRBJ2-1
DNA: TGTGCCAGCGGAGTAGCGGGGGACAATGAGCAGTTCTTC
CDR3: CASGVAGDNEQFF

D: NA
size: NA
V: TRBV30
J: TRBJ1-1
DNA: TGTGCCTGTGCCCCGGGTAACACTGAAGCTTTCTTT
CDR3: CACAPGNTEAFF

D: TRBD2
size: NA
V: TRBV15
J: TRBJ2-2
DNA: TGTGCCACCAGCTCACCGCTAGCGGCGAACACCGGGGAGCTGTTTTTT
CDR3: CATSSPLAANTGELFF

D: NA
size: once
V: TRBV10-1
J: TRBJ2-7
DNA: TGCGCCAGCAGTGGAGACAGGGCGGGGGAGCAGTACTTC
CDR3: CASSGDRAGEQYF

D: NA
size: NA
V: TRBV15
J: TRBJ1-1
DNA: TGTGCCACCAGCAGAGGGATAGGGACTGAAGCTTTCTTT
CDR3: CATSRGIGTEAFF

D: TRBD1
size: NA
V: TRBV9
J: TRBJ2-1
DNA: TGTGCCAGCAGCGTAGACGGGACAGGGTGGAATGAGCAGTTCTTC
CDR3: CASSVDGTGWNEQFF

D: TRBD2
size: NA
V: TRBV27
J: TRBJ2-1
DNA: TGTGCCAGCAGTCTCTTTTCTAGCGGGAAGAACAATGAGCAGTTCTTC
CDR3: CASSLFSSGKNNEQFF

D: NA
size: once
V: TRBV5-1
J: TRBJ2-1
DNA: TGCGCCAGCAGCTCCCCTTCGGGGAGGCCCACCTACAGTGAGCAGTTCTTC
CDR3: CASSSPSGRPTYSEQFF

D: TRBD2
size: many
V: TRBV9
J: TRBJ2-7
DNA: TGTGCCAGCAGCCGCTCGGGGGGGACGGCCGAGCAGTACTTC
CDR3: CASSRSGGTAEQYF

D: NA
size: NA
V: TRBV2
J: TRBJ1-1
DNA: TGTGCCAGCTCGCTAGACACGAACACTGAAGCTTTCTTT
CDR3: CASSLDTNTEAFF

D: TRBD2
size: NA
V: TRBV7-3
J: TRBJ2-1
DNA: TGTGCCAGCAGCCCCTTCGCCAGCGGGATCAACAATGAGCAGTTCTTC
CDR3: CASSPFASGINNEQFF

D: TRBD1
size: NA
V: TRBV5-4
J: TRBJ1-2
DNA: TGTGCCAGCAGCCCGGTCCAGGGGGAAGGCTATGGCTACACCTTC
CDR3: CASSPVQGEGYGYTF

D: NA
size: NA
V: TRBV21-1
J: TRBJ2-5
DNA: TGTGCCAGCAGTTCAGGGAAGCAAGAGACCCAGTACTTC
CDR3: CASSSGKQETQYF

D: NA
size: NA
V: TRBV28
J: TRBJ2-6
DNA: TGTGCCAGCTACTCCCAGGGGGCCAACGTCCTGACTTTC
CDR3: CASYSQGANVLTF